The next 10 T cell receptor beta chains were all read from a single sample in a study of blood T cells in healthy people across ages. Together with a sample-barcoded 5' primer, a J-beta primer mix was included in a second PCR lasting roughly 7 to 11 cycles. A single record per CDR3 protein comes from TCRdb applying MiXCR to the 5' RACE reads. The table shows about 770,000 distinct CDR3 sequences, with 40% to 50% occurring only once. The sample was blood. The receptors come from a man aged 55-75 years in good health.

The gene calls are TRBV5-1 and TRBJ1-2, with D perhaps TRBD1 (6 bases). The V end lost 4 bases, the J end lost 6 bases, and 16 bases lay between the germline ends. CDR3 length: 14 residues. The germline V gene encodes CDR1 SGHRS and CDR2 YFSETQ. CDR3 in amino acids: CASSQWRGSDGYTF. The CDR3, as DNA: TGCGCCAGCAGCCAATGGAGGGGGAGCGATGGCTACACCTTC.

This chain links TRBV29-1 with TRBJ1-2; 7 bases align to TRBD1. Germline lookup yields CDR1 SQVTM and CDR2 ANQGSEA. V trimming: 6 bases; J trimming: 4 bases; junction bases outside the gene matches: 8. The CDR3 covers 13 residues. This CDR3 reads CSVTQGEVYGYTF. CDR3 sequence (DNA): TGCAGCGTGACTCAGGGGGAAGTCTATGGCTACACCTTC.

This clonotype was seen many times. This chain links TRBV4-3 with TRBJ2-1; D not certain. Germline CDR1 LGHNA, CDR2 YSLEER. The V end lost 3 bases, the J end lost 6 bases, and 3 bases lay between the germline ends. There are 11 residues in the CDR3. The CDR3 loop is CASSHSNEQFF. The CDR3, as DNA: TGCGCCAGCAGCCATAGCAATGAGCAGTTCTTC.

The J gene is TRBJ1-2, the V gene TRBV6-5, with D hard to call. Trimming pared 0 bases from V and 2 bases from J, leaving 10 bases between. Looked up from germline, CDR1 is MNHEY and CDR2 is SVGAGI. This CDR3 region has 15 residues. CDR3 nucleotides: TGTGCCAGCAGTTACTCGAGCTCGGGAAACTATGGCTACACCTTC. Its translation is CASSYSSSGNYGYTF.

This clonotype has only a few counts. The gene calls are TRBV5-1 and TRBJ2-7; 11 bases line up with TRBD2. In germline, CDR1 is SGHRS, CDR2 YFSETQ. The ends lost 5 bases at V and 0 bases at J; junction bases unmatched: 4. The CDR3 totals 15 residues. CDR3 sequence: CASSSSGGTSYEQYF. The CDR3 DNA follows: TGCGCCAGCAGTTCTAGCGGGGGGACCTCCTACGAGCAGTACTTC.

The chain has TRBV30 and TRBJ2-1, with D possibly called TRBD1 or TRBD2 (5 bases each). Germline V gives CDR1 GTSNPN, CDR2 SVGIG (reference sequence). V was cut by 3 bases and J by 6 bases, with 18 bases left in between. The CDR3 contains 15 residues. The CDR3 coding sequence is TGTGCCTGGAGAGTGGATGGGACGCCCAGCAATGAGCAGTTCTTC. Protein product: CAWRVDGTPSNEQFF.

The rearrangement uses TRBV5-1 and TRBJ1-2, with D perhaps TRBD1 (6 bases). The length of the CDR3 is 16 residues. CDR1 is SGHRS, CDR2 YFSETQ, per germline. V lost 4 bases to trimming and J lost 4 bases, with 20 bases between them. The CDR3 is CASSVVRGSIGYGYTF. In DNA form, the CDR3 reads TGCGCCAGCAGCGTAGTCAGGGGCTCGATTGGCTATGGCTACACCTTC.

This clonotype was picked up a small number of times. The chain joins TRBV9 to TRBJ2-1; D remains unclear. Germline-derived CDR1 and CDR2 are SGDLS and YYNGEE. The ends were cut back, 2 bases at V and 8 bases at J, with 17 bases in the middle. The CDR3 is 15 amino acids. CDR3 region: CASSVSRAPADEQFF. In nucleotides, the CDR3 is TGTGCCAGCAGCGTCAGCCGGGCGCCAGCCGATGAGCAGTTCTTC. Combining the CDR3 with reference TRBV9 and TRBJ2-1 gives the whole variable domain DSGVTQTPKHLITATGQRVTLRCSPRSGDLSVYWYQQSLDQGLQFLIQYYNGEERAKGNILERFSAQQFPDLHSELNLSSLELGDSALYFCASSVSRAPADEQFFGPGTRLTVL.

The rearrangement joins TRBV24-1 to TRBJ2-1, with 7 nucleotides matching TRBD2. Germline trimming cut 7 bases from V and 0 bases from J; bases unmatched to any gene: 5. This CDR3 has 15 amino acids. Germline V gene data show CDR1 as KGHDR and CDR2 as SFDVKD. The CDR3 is CATSAGGSSYNEQFF. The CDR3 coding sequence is TGTGCCACCAGCGCCGGGGGGAGCTCCTACAATGAGCAGTTCTTC.

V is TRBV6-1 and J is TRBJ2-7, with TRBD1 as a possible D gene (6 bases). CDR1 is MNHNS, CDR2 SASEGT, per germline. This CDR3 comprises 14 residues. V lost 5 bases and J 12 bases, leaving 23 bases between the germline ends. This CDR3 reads CASSINRAQETRYF. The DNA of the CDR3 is TGTGCCAGCAGTATTAACAGGGCCCAAGAGACCCGGTACTTC.